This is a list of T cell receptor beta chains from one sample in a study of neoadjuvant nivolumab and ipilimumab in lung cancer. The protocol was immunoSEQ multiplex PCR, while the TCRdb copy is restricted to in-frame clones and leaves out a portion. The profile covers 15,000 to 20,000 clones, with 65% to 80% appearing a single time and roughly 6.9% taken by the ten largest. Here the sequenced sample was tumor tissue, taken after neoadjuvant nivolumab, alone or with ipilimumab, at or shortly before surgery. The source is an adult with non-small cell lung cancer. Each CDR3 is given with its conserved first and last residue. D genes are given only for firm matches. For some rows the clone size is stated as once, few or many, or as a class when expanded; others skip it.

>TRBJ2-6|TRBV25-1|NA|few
TGTGCCAGCAGTCCCCGGGTCGAGGGGACGGCTGGGGCCAACGTCCTGACTTTC
CASSPRVEGTAGANVLTF
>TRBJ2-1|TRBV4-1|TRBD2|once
TGCGCCAGCAGCCCCCCGGGACTAGCGGTTTACAATGAGCAGTTCTTC
CASSPPGLAVYNEQFF
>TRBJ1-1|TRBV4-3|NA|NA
TGCGCCAGCAGCCAAGATTCCGGCAGGGCGACCACTGAAGCTTTCTTT
CASSQDSGRATTEAFF
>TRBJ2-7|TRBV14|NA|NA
TGTGCCAGCAGCGACAGAGTTGTGCTGCAGTACTTC
CASSDRVVLQYF
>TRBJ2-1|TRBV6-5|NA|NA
TGTGCCAGCAGTTCGACAGGAAGGAATGAGCAGTTCTTC
CASSSTGRNEQFF
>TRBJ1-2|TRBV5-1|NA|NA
TGCGCCAGCAGCTTGGTTTCGACAGACTATGGCTACACCTTC
CASSLVSTDYGYTF
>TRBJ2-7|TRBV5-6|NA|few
TGTGCCAGCAGCCGGAAAGTATATCGTGACTACGAGCAGTACTTC
CASSRKVYRDYEQYF
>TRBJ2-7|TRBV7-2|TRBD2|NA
TGTGCCAGCAGCTTAGAGGCGGGAGACTACGAGCAGTACTTC
CASSLEAGDYEQYF
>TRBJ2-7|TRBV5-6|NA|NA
TGTGCCAGCAGCTTGGGGTACGAGCAGTACTTC
CASSLGYEQYF
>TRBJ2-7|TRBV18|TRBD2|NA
TGTGCCAGCTCACCACAAGCGACTAGCGGGAGAAATGAGCAGTACTTC
CASSPQATSGRNEQYF
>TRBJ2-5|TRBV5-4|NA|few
TGTGCCAGCAGCTTGGAGGCGGGGGCGGGGGAGACCCAGTACTTC
CASSLEAGAGETQYF
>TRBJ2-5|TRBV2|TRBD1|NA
TGTGCCAGCAGTTTCCCCGGACAGGGTCGGGAGACCCAGTACTTC
CASSFPGQGRETQYF
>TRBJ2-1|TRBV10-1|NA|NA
TGCGCCAGCAGCGATCAGGCCGGGGAGCAGTTCTTC
CASSDQAGEQFF
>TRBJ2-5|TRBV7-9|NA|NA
TGTGCCAGCAGCCAGTTACGGATAGAGACCCAGTACTTC
CASSQLRIETQYF
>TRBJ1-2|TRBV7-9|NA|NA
TGTGCCAGCAGCTTAGACTATGGCTACACCTTC
CASSLDYGYTF
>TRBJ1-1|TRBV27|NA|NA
TGTGCCAGCAGTCGCACCCACAGGGTCGGCGGGGACACTGAAGCTTTCTTT
CASSRTHRVGGDTEAFF
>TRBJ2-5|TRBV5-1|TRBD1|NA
TGCGCCAGCAGCTGGTACGACAGGGGCGCAATCCAAGAGACCCAGTACTTC
CASSWYDRGAIQETQYF
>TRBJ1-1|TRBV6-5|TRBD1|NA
TGTGCCAGCAGTTACAAAATGACAGGGGGGGCCACTGAAGCTTTCTTT
CASSYKMTGGATEAFF
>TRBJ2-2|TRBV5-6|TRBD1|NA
TGTGCCAGCAGCTTGGTCGCAGGGGGAACCACCGGGGAGCTGTTTTTT
CASSLVAGGTTGELFF
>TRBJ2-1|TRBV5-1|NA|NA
TGCGCCAGCAGCTTTAACGGCAATGAGCAGTTCTTC
CASSFNGNEQFF
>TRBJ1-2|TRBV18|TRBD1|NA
TGTGCCAGCTCACCTAGAACCCCGGGACAGGGGAACTATGGCTACACCTTC
CASSPRTPGQGNYGYTF
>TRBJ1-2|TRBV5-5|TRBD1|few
TGTGCCAGCAGCTTGCAGAGGACAGGAGCCTTTAACTATGGCTACACCTTC
CASSLQRTGAFNYGYTF
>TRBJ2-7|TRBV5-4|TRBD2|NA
TGTGCCAGCAGCTTGGGACTAGCGAGCTCCTACGAGCAGTACTTC
CASSLGLASSYEQYF
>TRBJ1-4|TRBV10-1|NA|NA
TGCGCCAGCAGTGAAGGCAGGGGAAGTGAAAAACTGTTTTTT
CASSEGRGSEKLFF
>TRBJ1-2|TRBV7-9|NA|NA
TGTGCCAGCAGCTTGATGGGGGTATATGGCTACACCTTC
CASSLMGVYGYTF
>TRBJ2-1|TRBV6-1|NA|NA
TGTGCCAGCAGTGAACCGCAGCGCCCAGATAAAGGGCAGTTCTTC
CASSEPQRPDKGQFF
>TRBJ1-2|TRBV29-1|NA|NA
TGCAGCGTTGTTAGGGCTGACTATGGCTACACCTTC
CSVVRADYGYTF
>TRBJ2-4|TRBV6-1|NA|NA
TGTGCCAGCAGTGAAATACTAGCCAAAAACATTCAGTACTTC
CASSEILAKNIQYF
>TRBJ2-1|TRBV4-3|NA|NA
TGCGCCAGCAGCCAAGGTCTGGGAGTAAGTAATGAGCAGTTCTTC
CASSQGLGVSNEQFF
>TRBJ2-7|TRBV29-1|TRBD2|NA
TGCAGCGTTGTTCGGGGAGGGCCCTACGAGCAGTACTTC
CSVVRGGPYEQYF
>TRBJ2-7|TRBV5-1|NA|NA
TGCGCCAGCAGCTCACCTGAGACAGCGAGGGAGCAGTACTTC
CASSSPETAREQYF
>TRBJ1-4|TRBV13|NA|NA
TGTGCCAGCAGCGCGAATAGGGGCGGGGAAAAACTGTTTTTT
CASSANRGGEKLFF
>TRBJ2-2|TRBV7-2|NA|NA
TGTGCCAGCAGCCTTGGACAAGGCGGGGAGCTGTTTTTT
CASSLGQGGELFF
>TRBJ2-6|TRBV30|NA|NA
TGTGCCTGGACACTGGTCTCTGGGGCCAACGTCCTGACTTTC
CAWTLVSGANVLTF
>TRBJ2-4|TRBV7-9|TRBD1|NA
TGTGCCAGCAGCTCCTTCGGGACAGACAAAAACATTCAGTACTTC
CASSSFGTDKNIQYF
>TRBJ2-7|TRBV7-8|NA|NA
TGTGCCAGCAGCTTAGATTTTGCGGGAGCCAGGGGCGAGCAGTACTTC
CASSLDFAGARGEQYF
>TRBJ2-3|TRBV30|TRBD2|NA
TGTGCCTGGAGTCGAGGGACTACCCCCACAGATACGCAGTATTTT
CAWSRGTTPTDTQYF
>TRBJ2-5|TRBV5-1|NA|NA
TGCGCCAGCAGCTGGGGGACGACTGGAAAAGGAGCCCAGTACTTC
CASSWGTTGKGAQYF
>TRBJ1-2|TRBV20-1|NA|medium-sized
TGCAGTGCTAGCACAGGGCGTGGCTACACCTTC
CSASTGRGYTF
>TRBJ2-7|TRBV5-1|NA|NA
TGCGCCAGCAGCTCAGGTTACGAGCAGTACTTC
CASSSGYEQYF
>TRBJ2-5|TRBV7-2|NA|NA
TGTGCCAGCAGCAAACGGGGTGGTGGTATTCGGGCCCAGTACTTC
CASSKRGGGIRAQYF
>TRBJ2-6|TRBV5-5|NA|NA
TGTGCCAGCAGCTTCCACTCTGGGGCCAACGTCCTGACTTTC
CASSFHSGANVLTF
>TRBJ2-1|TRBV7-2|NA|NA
TGTGCCAGCAGTTCTACCCAGACGGGGGTCGAGCAGTTCTTC
CASSSTQTGVEQFF
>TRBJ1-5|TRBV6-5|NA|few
TGTGCCAGCAGTTACACAACAGGTCAGCCCCAGCATTTT
CASSYTTGQPQHF
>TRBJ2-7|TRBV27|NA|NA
TGTGCCAGCTCCCAGGGCAGGAGCTACGAGCAGTACTTC
CASSQGRSYEQYF
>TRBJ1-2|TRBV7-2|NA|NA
TGTGCCAGCAGCTTTAGTCCTCAAGGTGGCTACACCTTC
CASSFSPQGGYTF
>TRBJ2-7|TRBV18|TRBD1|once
TGTGCCAGCTCACCAGACAGGGGTACCTACGAGCAGTACTTC
CASSPDRGTYEQYF
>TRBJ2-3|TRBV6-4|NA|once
TGTGCCAGCAGTGACGGGCAGAACACAGATACGCAGTATTTT
CASSDGQNTDTQYF
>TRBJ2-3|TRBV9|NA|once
TGTGCCAGCAGCGTAGAGGGACTCTGGGATACGCAGTATTTT
CASSVEGLWDTQYF
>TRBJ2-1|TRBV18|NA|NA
TGTGCCAGCTCACTTGCTCACAGGGACGGTGAGCAGTTCTTC
CASSLAHRDGEQFF
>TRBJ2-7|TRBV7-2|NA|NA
TGTGCCAGCAGCTCAAACGGTCTTTCGAGTGGGGAGCAGTACTTC
CASSSNGLSSGEQYF
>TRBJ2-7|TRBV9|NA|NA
TGTGCCAGCAGCTTAGGGACCCTTGCCTACGAGCAGTACTTC
CASSLGTLAYEQYF
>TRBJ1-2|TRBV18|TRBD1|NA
TGTGCCAGCTCACCAACAGGGGGCGCCTATGGCTACACCTTC
CASSPTGGAYGYTF
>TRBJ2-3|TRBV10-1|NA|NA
TGCGCCACCCGGTCCAGCGGCACAGATACGCAGTATTTT
CATRSSGTDTQYF
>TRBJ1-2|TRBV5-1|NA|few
TGCGCCAGCAGCTTGTCCGACGGGTATGGCTACACCTTC
CASSLSDGYGYTF
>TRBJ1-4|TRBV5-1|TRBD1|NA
TGCGCCAGCAGCTGGACAGGCCGGGAAAAACTGTTTTTT
CASSWTGREKLFF
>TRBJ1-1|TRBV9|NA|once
TGTGCCAGCAGCGTAAATGAGGGCACTGAAGCTTTCTTT
CASSVNEGTEAFF
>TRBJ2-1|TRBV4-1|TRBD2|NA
TGCGCCAGCAGCCCAACGACTAGCGGGAACTACAATGAGCAGTTCTTC
CASSPTTSGNYNEQFF
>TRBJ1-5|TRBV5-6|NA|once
TGTGCCAGCAGCTTGGGGGAGTTGGGTAATCAGCCCCAGCATTTT
CASSLGELGNQPQHF
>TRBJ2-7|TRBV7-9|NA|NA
TGTGCCAGCAGCCCCCTCTATGGTACCTACGAGCAGTACTTC
CASSPLYGTYEQYF